Below are 31 T cell receptor beta chains sequenced from a single sample in a study of T cells after yellow fever vaccination. TCRdb processed the 5' RACE reads anew with MiXCR; each CDR3 protein has one entry. Among 400,000 or so distinct CDR3 sequences listed, 18% were seen once. The source material was PBMCs, sampled before the yellow fever booster vaccination. These receptors were collected from a man between 18 and 35 years old who received the YFV17D yellow fever vaccine.

In its sample, this clonotype was seen a few times. This rearrangement joins TRBV7-9 to TRBJ1-5, with D unclear. The germline gives CDR1 SEHNR, CDR2 FQNEAQ (reference sequence). The CDR3 runs 15 residues. V shed 1 base and J shed 7 bases, with 14 bases lying between them. CDR3 region: CASSLGSGLSQPQHF. The CDR3 region has the DNA TGTGCCAGCAGCTTAGGTTCAGGCCTATCCCAGCCCCAGCATTTT.

This chain uses TRBV4-3 with TRBJ2-2; no definite D call. Germline-derived CDR1 and CDR2 are LGHNA and YSLEER. The CDR3 is 16 amino acids. V lost 0 bases to trimming and J lost 1 base, with 9 bases between them. The CDR3 region is CASSQDPTGNTGELFF. CDR3 DNA: TGCGCCAGCAGCCAAGATCCGACGGGGAACACCGGGGAGCTGTTTTTT.

This clonotype occurred a few times. The CDR3 DNA reads as TGTGCCAGCCGGGACACCAAAAACATTCAGTACTTC. As protein: CASRDTKNIQYF. V gene TRBV6-5 combines with J gene TRBJ2-4; weak D call: TRBD1 (6 bases). The length of the CDR3 is 12 residues. V was shortened by 8 bases and J by 2 bases, with 7 bases between the two germline ends. Germline values: CDR1 MNHEY, CDR2 SVGAGI.

This clonotype has more than one count but fewer than ten. The gene calls are TRBV5-6 and TRBJ2-7; D gene ambiguous. Deletions cut 0 bases from V and 3 bases from J, with 7 bases between. The CDR3 contains 13 residues. Germline CDR1 reads SGHDT; CDR2 reads YYEEEE. CDR3 bases: TGTGCCAGCAGCTTGGTGGATAGCTACGAGCAGTACGTC. Its translation: CASSLVDSYEQYV.

This clonotype showed up just a few times. This CDR3 reads CASSLEGAYGYTF. The CDR3 DNA sequence: TGTGCCAGCAGTTTGGAGGGGGCCTATGGCTACACCTTC. The rearrangement uses TRBV12-3 or TRBV12-4 and TRBJ1-2, with 7 bases fitting TRBD1. V lost 3 bases and J lost 4; bases outside the gene matches: 2. The CDR3 extends over 13 amino acids.

The chain recombines TRBV5-1 with TRBJ2-1; TRBD2 aligns across 11 bases. The CDR3 has 19 residues. V lost 0 bases to trimming and J lost 5 bases; unmatched junction nucleotides: 13. CDR1 SGHRS and CDR2 YFSETQ come from the germline V gene. In nucleotides, the CDR3 is TGCGCCAGCAGCTTGGCCGCCGGGGTGACTAGCGGGGAGCACAATGAGCAGTTCTTC. It specifies CASSLAAGVTSGEHNEQFF.

This clonotype was counted between two and nine times. The V and J genes are TRBV7-2 and TRBJ2-5, with 9 bases aligning to TRBD1. V lost 6 bases, J lost 3 bases, and 8 bases stayed unmatched. The CDR3 covers 15 residues. Germline loops: CDR1 SGHTA, CDR2 FQGNSA. The CDR3 DNA follows: TGTGCCAGCAGTTACTCCGGGACAGGGAAAGAGACCCAGTACTTC. This encodes CASSYSGTGKETQYF. Full variable domain (missing parts from reference TRBV7-2 and TRBJ2-5): GAGVSQSPSNKVTEKGKDVELRCDPISGHTALYWYRQSLGQGLEFLIYFQGNSAPDKSGLPSDRFSAERTGGSVSTLTIQRTQQEDSAVYLCASSYSGTGKETQYFGPGTRLLVL.

This chain connects TRBV4-3 to TRBJ2-5; unclear D gene. This CDR3 has 15 residues. Trimming left V 5 bases short and J 5 bases short, with 18 bases between. Looked up from germline, CDR1 is LGHNA and CDR2 is YSLEER. In DNA, the CDR3 is TGCGCCAGCAGCTCCCTAAAGGCATCCCCGGAGACCCAGTACTTC. Translation gives CASSSLKASPETQYF.

This clonotype was counted only a few times. The chain is built from TRBV6-5 and TRBJ2-7, with 8 bases matching TRBD1. The germline V gene has CDR1 MNHEY and CDR2 SVGAGI. V lost 5 bases, J lost 2 bases, and 5 bases stayed unmatched. This CDR3 region has 14 residues. The CDR3 reads CASSRTGTTYEQYF. CDR3 DNA: TGTGCCAGCAGTCGGACAGGGACCACCTACGAGCAGTACTTC.

This clonotype was seen repeatedly, ten times or more. The chain has TRBV7-2 and TRBJ1-2; TRBD1 agrees at 8 bases. Germline V gene sequence: CDR1 SGHTA, CDR2 FQGNSA. The V and J ends lost 1 base and 2 bases, in that order; junction bases with no gene match: 3. There are 15 residues in the CDR3. CDR3 DNA: TGTGCCAGCAGCTTAGGGACAGGGAGGAACTATGGCTACACCTTC. It encodes CASSLGTGRNYGYTF.

There are a few counts of this clonotype. This chain joins TRBV4-1 and TRBJ2-4; 8 nucleotides agree with TRBD2. This CDR3 contains 17 residues. J was trimmed by 1 base and V by 1 base; bases with no gene match: 6. The germline V gene encodes CDR1 MGHRA and CDR2 YSYEKL. CDR3 nucleotide sequence: TGCGCCAGCAGCCAAGGCGGGGGGAGGTCGGCCAAAAACATTCAGTACTTC. The encoded protein is CASSQGGGRSAKNIQYF.

This clonotype was observed at least ten times. The chain carries TRBV5-1 and TRBJ2-3; TRBD2 matches 9 bases. The germline V gene has CDR1 SGHRS and CDR2 YFSETQ. The junction had 4 bases not matched to a gene; V was cut back by 0 bases and J by 2 bases. This CDR3 has 16 amino acids. CDR3 loop: CASSLGASGVTDTQYF. DNA of the CDR3: TGCGCCAGCAGCTTGGGGGCTAGCGGGGTCACAGATACGCAGTATTTT.

The chain has TRBV6-5 and TRBJ2-5; 9 bases are shared with TRBD2. The germline V gene encodes CDR1 MNHEY and CDR2 SVGAGI. V shed 3 bases and J 5 bases; nucleotides not matched to a gene: 7. The CDR3 sequence is 15 residues long. The CDR3 protein is CASSYGGGAWETQYF. For the CDR3, the DNA is TGTGCCAGCAGTTATGGCGGGGGGGCGTGGGAGACCCAGTACTTC.

The chain has TRBV7-2 and TRBJ2-5; TRBD1 might be the D (8 bases). CDR1 is SGHTA and CDR2 is FQGNSA in the germline V gene. This CDR3 has 15 amino acids. Trimming removed 5 bases from V and 5 bases from J, with 18 bases in between. DNA of the CDR3: TGTGCCAGCAGCCCACAGGGGGGGTGGTACGAGACCCAGTACTTC. Translating gives CASSPQGGWYETQYF. Full variable domain (remainder filled in from reference TRBV7-2 and TRBJ2-5): GAGVSQSPSNKVTEKGKDVELRCDPISGHTALYWYRQSLGQGLEFLIYFQGNSAPDKSGLPSDRFSAERTGGSVSTLTIQRTQQEDSAVYLCASSPQGGWYETQYFGPGTRLLVL.

This clonotype came up a few times. The chain uses TRBV11-2 and TRBJ2-2; D may correspond to TRBD1 or TRBD2 (5 bases each). Per germline, CDR1 SGHAT and CDR2 FQNNGV. CDR3 length: 14 residues. V was clipped by 3 bases and J by 6 bases, with 11 bases between them. The CDR3 DNA is TGTGCCAGCAGCTTGTGGGGGTTCGCCGGGGAGCTGTTTTTT. Amino acids: CASSLWGFAGELFF.

This clonotype was picked up many times. The chain joins TRBV10-3 to TRBJ1-2; weak D call: TRBD1 (5 bases). The CDR3 has 13 residues. Trimming pared 7 bases from V and 6 bases from J, leaving 15 bases between. Germline V CDR1 and CDR2: ENHRY, SYGVKD. In DNA form, the CDR3 reads TGTGCCATCATGACCTCGGGGGTCGATGGCTACACCTTC. It codes for CAIMTSGVDGYTF.

This chain connects TRBV4-3 to TRBJ1-4; 8 bases match TRBD1. The CDR3 extends over 17 amino acids. Germline CDR1 is LGHNA and CDR2 is YSLEER. J lost 5 bases, V lost 3 bases, and 11 bases had no gene match. CDR3 region: CASSHQGFRTGNEKLFF. CDR3 bases: TGCGCCAGCAGCCACCAGGGTTTTAGGACAGGGAATGAAAAACTGTTTTTT.

This clonotype was observed a handful of times. V and J are TRBV7-9 and TRBJ1-2; 10 bases are shared with TRBD1. Germline V gene sequence: CDR1 SEHNR, CDR2 FQNEAQ (reference sequence). This CDR3 is built from 12 residues. With 8 bases clipped from V and 5 bases from J, the junction kept 2 bases outside the gene matches. The CDR3 region is CASGTGVYGYTF. The CDR3 coding sequence is TGTGCCAGCGGGACAGGGGTATATGGCTACACCTTC.

The V call is TRBV7-9, the J call TRBJ1-4; D is perhaps TRBD1 (5 bases). V lost 4 bases and J 4 bases, leaving 13 bases between the germline ends. The CDR3 runs 15 residues. The germline CDR1 and CDR2 sequences are SEHNR and FQNEAQ (reference sequence). CDR3 coding DNA: TGTGCCAGCAGCTCCCGCGGGGGGTATAATGAAAAACTGTTTTTT. This translates into CASSSRGGYNEKLFF.

The chain combines TRBV7-2 with TRBJ2-7; maybe TRBD1 (6 bases). V was pared by 2 bases and J by 5 bases, with 10 bases between. Germline V gene lookup returns CDR1 SGHTA and CDR2 FQGNSA. The CDR3 is made up of 13 amino acids. The CDR3 DNA sequence: TGTGCCAGCAGCTTACAGGGGTGGAACGAGCAGTACGTC. Translated, it gives CASSLQGWNEQYV.

The chain recombines TRBV6-2 or TRBV6-3 with TRBJ2-5; D may be TRBD1 (5 bases). Trimming pared 0 bases from V and 1 base from J, leaving 9 bases between. The CDR3 runs 15 residues. CDR1 is MNHEY and CDR2 is SVGEGT in the germline V gene. The CDR3, as DNA: TGTGCCAGCAGTTACTCGTGGCAGGGCCAAGAGACCCAGTACTTC. This codes for CASSYSWQGQETQYF.

The gene calls are TRBV4-3 and TRBJ2-6; 7 bases are shared with TRBD1. The germline CDR1 and CDR2 sequences are LGHNA and YSLEER. With 4 bases clipped from V and 0 bases from J, the junction kept 6 bases outside the gene matches. This CDR3 region has 17 residues. The CDR3 DNA sequence: TGCGCCAGCAGCCCGCTAGGGACAGCCTCTGGGGCCAACGTCCTGACTTTC. Translation gives CASSPLGTASGANVLTF.

The chain uses TRBV12-3 or TRBV12-4 and TRBJ2-4; D is possibly TRBD2 (5 bases). The CDR3 sequence is 13 residues long. Between the trimmed V and J ends, which lost 3 bases and 6 bases, there was a span of 9 bases. CDR3: CASSFGSTNIQYF. The CDR3 DNA follows: TGTGCCAGCAGTTTTGGGAGCACAAACATTCAGTACTTC.

V gene TRBV28 combines with J gene TRBJ2-1; D gene unclear. With 5 bases removed from V and 6 bases from J, the gap between germline ends came to 2 bases. Germline CDR1 reads MDHEN; CDR2 reads SYDVKM. The CDR3 extends over 10 amino acids. This chain's CDR3 is CASSVNEQFF. DNA of the CDR3: TGTGCCAGCAGTGTCAATGAGCAGTTCTTC.

This clonotype was counted between two and nine times. V and J are TRBV27 and TRBJ2-7, with 7 bases that match TRBD1. Germline values: CDR1 MNHEY, CDR2 SMNVEV (reference sequence). The CDR3 is made up of 14 amino acids. The V gene end was trimmed by 6 bases and the J gene end by 0 bases; junction bases not matched to a gene: 5. The CDR3 sequence: CASRPAGGSYEQYF. The CDR3 DNA is TGTGCCAGCAGACCGGCAGGGGGCTCCTACGAGCAGTACTTC.

The V call is TRBV19, the J call TRBJ2-3, with D perhaps given as TRBD1 or TRBD2 (6 bases each). Trimming cost V 7 bases and J 2 bases, with 10 bases left between them. The CDR3 runs 13 residues. CDR1 is LNHDA, CDR2 SQIVND, per germline (reference sequence). The DNA for the CDR3 is TGTGCCAGTATATCGGGGGCCACAGATACGCAGTATTTT. Translating gives CASISGATDTQYF.

The V and J genes are TRBV7-9 and TRBJ2-1; D is possibly TRBD1 (5 bases). In germline, CDR1 is SEHNR, CDR2 FQNEAQ (reference sequence). Trimming stripped 8 bases from V and 3 bases from J, with 8 bases between. The CDR3 consists of 12 residues. In DNA, the CDR3 is TGTGCCAGCTGGGGCCTCTACAATGAGCAGTTCTTC. Translation: CASWGLYNEQFF. Complete variable domain (other parts from reference TRBV7-9 and TRBJ2-1): DTGVSQNPRHKITKRGQNVTFRCDPISEHNRLYWYRQTLGQGPEFLTYFQNEAQLEKSRLLSDRFSAERPKGSFSTLEIQRTEQGDSAMYLCASWGLYNEQFFGPGTRLTVL.

This clonotype appeared many times. V usage is TRBV7-2 and J usage is TRBJ2-3; 11 positions agree with TRBD2. J was trimmed by 1 base and V by 5 bases; bases with no gene match: 8. Looked up from germline, CDR1 is SGHTA and CDR2 is FQGNSA. There are 17 residues in the CDR3. The CDR3 is CASSPTPTSGGTDTQYF. CDR3 bases: TGTGCCAGCAGCCCTACCCCGACTAGCGGGGGCACAGATACGCAGTATTTT. The full variable domain, rest sourced from reference TRBV7-2 and TRBJ2-3, is GAGVSQSPSNKVTEKGKDVELRCDPISGHTALYWYRQSLGQGLEFLIYFQGNSAPDKSGLPSDRFSAERTGGSVSTLTIQRTQQEDSAVYLCASSPTPTSGGTDTQYFGPGTRLTVL.

This clonotype showed up just a few times. The V call is TRBV11-2, the J call TRBJ2-3; D unclear. The CDR3 is 14 amino acids. V lost 5 bases and J 1 base, leaving 10 bases between the germline ends. CDR1 and CDR2 (germline): SGHAT, FQNNGV. This chain's CDR3 is CASSLTPGTDTQYF. DNA of the CDR3: TGTGCCAGCAGCCTAACCCCGGGCACAGATACGCAGTATTTT.

V usage is TRBV20-1 and J usage is TRBJ2-7; 9 nucleotides align to TRBD1. Germline CDR1 and CDR2: DFQATT and SNEGSKA (reference sequence). J was trimmed by 3 bases and V by 3 bases; bases with no gene match: 3. The CDR3 loop spans 13 amino acids. For the CDR3, the DNA is TGCAGTGCTAGTGAGACAGGGGGCTACGAGCAGTACTTC. This codes for CSASETGGYEQYF.

In this sample, this clonotype turned up a few times. This chain joins TRBV29-1 and TRBJ1-1; D unresolved. The CDR3 totals 10 residues. Germline lookup yields CDR1 SQVTM and CDR2 ANQGSEA. V was cut by 7 bases and J by 1 base, with 4 bases left in between. The CDR3 region is CSAENTEAFF. The CDR3 region has the DNA TGCAGCGCCGAGAACACTGAAGCTTTCTTT.